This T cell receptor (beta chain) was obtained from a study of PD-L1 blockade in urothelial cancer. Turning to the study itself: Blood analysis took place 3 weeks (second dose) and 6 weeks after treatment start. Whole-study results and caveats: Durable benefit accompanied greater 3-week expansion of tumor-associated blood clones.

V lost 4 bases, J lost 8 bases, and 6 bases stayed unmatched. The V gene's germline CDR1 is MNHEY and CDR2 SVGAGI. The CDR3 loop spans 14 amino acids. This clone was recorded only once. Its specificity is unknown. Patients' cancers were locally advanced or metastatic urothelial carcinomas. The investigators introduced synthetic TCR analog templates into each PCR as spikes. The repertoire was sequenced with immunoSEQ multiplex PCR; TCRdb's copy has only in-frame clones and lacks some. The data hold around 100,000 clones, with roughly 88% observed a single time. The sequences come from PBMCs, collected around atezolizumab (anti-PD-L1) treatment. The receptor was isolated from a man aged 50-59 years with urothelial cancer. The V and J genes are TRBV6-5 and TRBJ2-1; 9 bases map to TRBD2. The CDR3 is CASSSREGYDEQFF. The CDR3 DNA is TGTGCCAGCAGTTCGCGGGAGGGATACGATGAGCAGTTCTTC.